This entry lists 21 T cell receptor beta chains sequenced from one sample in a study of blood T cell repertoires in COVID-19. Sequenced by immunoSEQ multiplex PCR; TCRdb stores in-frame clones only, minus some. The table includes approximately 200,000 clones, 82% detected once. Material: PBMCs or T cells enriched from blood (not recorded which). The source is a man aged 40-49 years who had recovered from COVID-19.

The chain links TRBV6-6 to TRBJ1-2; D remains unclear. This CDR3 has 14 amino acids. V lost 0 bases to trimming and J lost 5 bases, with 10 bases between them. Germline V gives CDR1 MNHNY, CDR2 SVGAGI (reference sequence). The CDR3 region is CASSYSGDRYGYTF. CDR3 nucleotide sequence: TGTGCCAGCAGTTACTCGGGAGATCGGTATGGCTACACCTTC.

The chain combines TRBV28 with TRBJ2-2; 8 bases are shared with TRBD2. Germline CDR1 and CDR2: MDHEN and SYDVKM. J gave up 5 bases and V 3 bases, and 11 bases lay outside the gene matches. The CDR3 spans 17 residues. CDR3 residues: CASSFRTSTLITGELFF. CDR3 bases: TGTGCCAGCAGTTTCAGGACTAGCACCCTGATTACCGGGGAGCTGTTTTTT.

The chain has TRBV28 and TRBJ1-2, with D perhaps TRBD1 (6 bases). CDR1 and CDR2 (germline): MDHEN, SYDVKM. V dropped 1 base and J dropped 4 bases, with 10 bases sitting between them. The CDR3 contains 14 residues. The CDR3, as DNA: TGTGCCAGCAGTTTATTTGGACAGCCCTATGGCTACACCTTC. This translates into CASSLFGQPYGYTF.

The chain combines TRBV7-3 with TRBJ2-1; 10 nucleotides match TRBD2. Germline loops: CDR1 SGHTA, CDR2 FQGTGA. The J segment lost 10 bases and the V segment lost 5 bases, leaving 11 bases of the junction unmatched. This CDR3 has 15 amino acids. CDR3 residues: CASSPSPSGRHEQFF. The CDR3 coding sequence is TGTGCCAGCAGCCCCAGCCCTAGCGGGAGACACGAGCAGTTCTTC. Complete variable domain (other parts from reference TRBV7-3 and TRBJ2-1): GAGVSQTPSNKVTEKGKYVELRCDPISGHTALYWYRQSLGQGPEFLIYFQGTGAADDSGLPNDRFFAVRPEGSVSTLKIQRTERGDSAVYLCASSPSPSGRHEQFFGPGTRLTVL.

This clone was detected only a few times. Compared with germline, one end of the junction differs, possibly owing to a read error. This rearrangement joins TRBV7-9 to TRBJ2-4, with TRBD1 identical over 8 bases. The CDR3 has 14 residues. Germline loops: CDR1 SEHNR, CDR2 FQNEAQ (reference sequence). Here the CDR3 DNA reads TGTGCCAGCAGCGTCGGACAGGGTGGAAACGTTCAGTACTTC. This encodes CASSVGQGGNVQYF.

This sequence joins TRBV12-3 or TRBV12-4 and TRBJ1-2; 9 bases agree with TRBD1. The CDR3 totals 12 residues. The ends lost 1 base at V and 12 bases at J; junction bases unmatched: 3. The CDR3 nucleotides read TGTGCCAGCAGTTTAGGAACAGGGGGCCACACCTTC. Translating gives CASSLGTGGHTF.

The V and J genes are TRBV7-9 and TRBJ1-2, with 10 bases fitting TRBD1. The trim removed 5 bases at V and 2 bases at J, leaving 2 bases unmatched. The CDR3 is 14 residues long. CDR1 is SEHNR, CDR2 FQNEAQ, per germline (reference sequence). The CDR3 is CASSRGQGNYGYTF. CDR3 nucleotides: TGTGCCAGCAGCCGGGGACAGGGGAACTATGGCTACACCTTC.

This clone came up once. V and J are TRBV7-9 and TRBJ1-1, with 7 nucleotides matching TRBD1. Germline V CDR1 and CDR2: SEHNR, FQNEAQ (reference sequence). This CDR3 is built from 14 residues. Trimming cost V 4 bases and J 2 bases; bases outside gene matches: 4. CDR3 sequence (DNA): TGTGCCAGCAGCTACGGGACAGCCAACACTGAAGCTTTCTTT. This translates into CASSYGTANTEAFF.

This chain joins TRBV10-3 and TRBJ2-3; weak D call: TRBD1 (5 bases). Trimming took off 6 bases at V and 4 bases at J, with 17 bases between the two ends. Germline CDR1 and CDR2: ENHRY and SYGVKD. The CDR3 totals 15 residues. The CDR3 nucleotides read TGTGCCATCAGGGATAGCAGGGTAGTAGCAGATACGCAGTATTTT. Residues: CAIRDSRVVADTQYF.

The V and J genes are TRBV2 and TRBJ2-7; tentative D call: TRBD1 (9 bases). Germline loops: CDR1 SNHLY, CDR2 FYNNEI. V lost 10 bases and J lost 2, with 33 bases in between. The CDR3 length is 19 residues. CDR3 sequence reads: CATLAFGTGSSGSPYEQYV. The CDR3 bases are TGTGCCACGCTGGCGTTTGGGACAGGGTCGAGCGGGAGTCCCTACGAGCAGTACGTC.

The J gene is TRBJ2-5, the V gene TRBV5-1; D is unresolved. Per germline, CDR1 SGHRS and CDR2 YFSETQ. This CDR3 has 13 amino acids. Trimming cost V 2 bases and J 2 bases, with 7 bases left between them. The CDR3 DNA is TGCGCCAGCAGCTTAGCCTATCAAGAGACCCAGTACTTC. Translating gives CASSLAYQETQYF.

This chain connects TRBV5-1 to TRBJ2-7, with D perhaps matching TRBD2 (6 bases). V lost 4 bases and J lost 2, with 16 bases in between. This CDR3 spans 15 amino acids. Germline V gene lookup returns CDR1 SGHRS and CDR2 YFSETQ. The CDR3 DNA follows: TGCGCCAGCAGCAATGACCCGGGGGTGACCTACGAGCAGTACTTC. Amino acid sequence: CASSNDPGVTYEQYF.

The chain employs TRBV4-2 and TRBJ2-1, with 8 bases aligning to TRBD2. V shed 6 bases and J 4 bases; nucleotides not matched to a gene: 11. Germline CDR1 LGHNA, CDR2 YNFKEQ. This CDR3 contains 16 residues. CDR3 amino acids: CASSADREGRYNEQFF. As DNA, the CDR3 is TGTGCCAGCAGTGCCGATCGGGAGGGCCGGTACAATGAGCAGTTCTTC.

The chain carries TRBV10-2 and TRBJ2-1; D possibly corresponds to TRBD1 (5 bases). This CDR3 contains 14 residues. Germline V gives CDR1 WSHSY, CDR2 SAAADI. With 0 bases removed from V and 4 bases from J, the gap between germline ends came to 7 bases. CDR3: CASSESAGYNEQFF. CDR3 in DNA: TGCGCCAGCAGTGAGTCAGCAGGGTACAATGAGCAGTTCTTC.

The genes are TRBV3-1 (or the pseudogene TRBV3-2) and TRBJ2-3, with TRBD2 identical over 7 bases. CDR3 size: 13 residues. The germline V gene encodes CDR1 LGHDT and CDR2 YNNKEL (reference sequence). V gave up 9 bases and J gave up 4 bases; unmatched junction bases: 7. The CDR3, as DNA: TGTGCCAGTTCCCTTAGCGGGCCAGATACGCAGTATTTT. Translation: CASSLSGPDTQYF.

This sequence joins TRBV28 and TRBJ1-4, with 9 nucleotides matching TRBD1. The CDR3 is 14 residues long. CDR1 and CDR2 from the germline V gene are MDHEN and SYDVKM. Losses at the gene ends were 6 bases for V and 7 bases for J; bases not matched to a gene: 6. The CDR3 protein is CASREQGAGEKLFF. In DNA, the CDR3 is TGTGCCAGCAGGGAACAGGGGGCGGGTGAAAAACTGTTTTTT.

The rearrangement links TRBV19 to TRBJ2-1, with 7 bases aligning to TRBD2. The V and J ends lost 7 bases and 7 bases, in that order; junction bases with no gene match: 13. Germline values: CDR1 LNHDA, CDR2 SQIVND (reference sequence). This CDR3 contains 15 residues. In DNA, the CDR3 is TGTGCCAGTACCCAGCGCGGCGGGAGCAGTAATGAGCAGTTCTTC. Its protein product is CASTQRGGSSNEQFF. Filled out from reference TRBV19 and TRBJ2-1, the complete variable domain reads DGGITQSPKYLFRKEGQNVTLSCEQNLNHDAMYWYRQDPGQGLRLIYYSQIVNDFQKGDIAEGYSVSREKKESFPLTVTSAQKNPTAFYLCASTQRGGSSNEQFFGPGTRLTVL.

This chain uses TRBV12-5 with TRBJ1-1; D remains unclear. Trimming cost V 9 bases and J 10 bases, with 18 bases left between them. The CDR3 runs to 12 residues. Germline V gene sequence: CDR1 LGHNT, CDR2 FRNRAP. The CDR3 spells CASRGHFMGAFF. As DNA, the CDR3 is TGTGCTAGCCGCGGGCATTTTATGGGAGCTTTCTTT.

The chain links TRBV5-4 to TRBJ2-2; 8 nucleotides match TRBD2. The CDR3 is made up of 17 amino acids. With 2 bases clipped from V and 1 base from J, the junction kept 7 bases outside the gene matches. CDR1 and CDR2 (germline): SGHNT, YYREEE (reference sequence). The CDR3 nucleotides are TGTGCCAGCAGCTTCGGTCTAGCGGGCATGAACACCGGGGAGCTGTTTTTT. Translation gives CASSFGLAGMNTGELFF.

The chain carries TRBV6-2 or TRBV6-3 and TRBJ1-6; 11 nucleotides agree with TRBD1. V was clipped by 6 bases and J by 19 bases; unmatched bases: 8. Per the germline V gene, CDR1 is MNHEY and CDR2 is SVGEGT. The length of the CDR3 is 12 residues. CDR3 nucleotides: TGTGCCAGCAGCCCCCGGACAGGGGGCTCTCACTTT. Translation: CASSPRTGGSHF.

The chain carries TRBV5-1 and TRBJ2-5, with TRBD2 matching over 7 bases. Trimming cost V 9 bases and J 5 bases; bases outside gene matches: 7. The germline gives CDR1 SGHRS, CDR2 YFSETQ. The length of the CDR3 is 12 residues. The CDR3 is CATLGGKETQYF. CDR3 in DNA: TGCGCCACCTTGGGGGGGAAGGAGACCCAGTACTTC. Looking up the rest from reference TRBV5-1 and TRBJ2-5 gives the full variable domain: KAGVTQTPRYLIKTRGQQVTLSCSPISGHRSVSWYQQTPGQGLQFLFEYFSETQRNKGNFPGRFSGRQFSNSRSEMNVSTLELGDSALYLCATLGGKETQYFGPGTRLLVL.